These T cell receptor beta chains were read from a single sample in a study of blood T cell repertoires in COVID-19. Data came from immunoSEQ multiplex PCR; TCRdb stores just in-frame clones and leaves some out. Of a few hundred thousand clones listed, 85% are singletons. The sequenced sample consisted of peripheral blood. The receptors here all came from a woman in her late teens or twenties with acute or convalescent COVID-19. The CDR3 runs from the conserved cysteine through the conserved F or W. The D gene is left open where the match is weak. Size is omitted from some rows. Given values are once, few, many or a class for expanded clones.

TRBJ1-5 - TRBD1 TRBV19 TGTGCCAGTAGTATTATCAACAGGGGTGTTAGTCAGCCCCAGCATTTT CASSIINRGVSQPQHF
TRBJ1-1 once - TRBV4-1 TGCGCCAGCAGCCAAGCAACAGGCTTGGTTGAAGCTTTCTTT CASSQATGLVEAFF
TRBJ1-4 - - TRBV4-1 TGCGCCAGCAGCCCTTGGGACACTTCGACTAATGAAAAACTGTTTTTT CASSPWDTSTNEKLFF
TRBJ1-1 - - TRBV24-1 TGTGCCACCAGTTTGGGGCCTGAAGCTTTCTTT CATSLGPEAFF
TRBJ2-1 - - TRBV3-1/TRBV3-2 TGTGCCAGCAGCCGCATCGGTGCTGGTGCGAATGAGCAGTTCTTC CASSRIGAGANEQFF
TRBJ1-1 - - TRBV6-5 TGTGCCAGCAGTTACTCGGGCGCAGGGGCTGAAGCTTTCTTT CASSYSGAGAEAFF
TRBJ2-1 many TRBD1 TRBV9 TGTGCCAGCAGCATCCGGGACAGCGTAAACAATGAGCAGTTCTTC CASSIRDSVNNEQFF
TRBJ1-2 - - TRBV5-1 TGCGCCAGCAGCTTGAGATCTGGGGAGACTGGCTACACCTTC CASSLRSGETGYTF
TRBJ1-1 - - TRBV2 TGTGCCAGCAGTGAGGGGAGTGGGACTGAAGCTTTCTTT CASSEGSGTEAFF
TRBJ2-5 - - TRBV27 TGTGCCAGCGGGACTCCTCAAGAGACCCAGTACTTC CASGTPQETQYF
TRBJ2-7 - TRBD1 TRBV2 TGTGCCACTCACCGGGACAGGGGTTCCTACGAGCAGTACTTC CATHRDRGSYEQYF
TRBJ1-1 - - TRBV5-1 TGCGCCAGCAGCTTGGGAGACAGCGGGACTGAAGCTTTCTTT CASSLGDSGTEAFF
TRBJ2-1 - - TRBV5-1 TGCGCCAGCACCGGGACAATGGGGGAAGGTGAGCAGTTCTTC CASTGTMGEGEQFF
TRBJ2-7 - TRBD1 TRBV4-2 TGTGCCAGCAGCCAAGCAGGACAGGGGGAATACGAGCAGTACTTC CASSQAGQGEYEQYF
TRBJ1-5 - - TRBV11-2 TGTGCCAGCAGCTCAGTAGGGGAGGGACAGCCCCAGCATTTT CASSSVGEGQPQHF
TRBJ1-3 few TRBD1 TRBV24-1 TGTGCCACCAGTGCCACAGGGGACTCTGGAAACACCATATATTTT CATSATGDSGNTIYF
TRBJ1-4 few TRBD1 TRBV3-1/TRBV3-2 TGTGCCAGCAGCCAAGATTTGGAGGGGGCTATCCCCAGAAAACTGTTTTTT CASSQDLEGAIPRKLFF
TRBJ1-2 - - TRBV19 TGTGCCAGTAGTATTGGGGACTTCTATGGCTACACCTTC CASSIGDFYGYTF
TRBJ2-7 - TRBD2 TRBV7-3 TGTGCCAGCAGCCCAGGGAGGGTCAGCGAGCAGTACTTC CASSPGRVSEQYF
TRBJ2-1 few - TRBV30 TGTGCCTGGAGTGTTGTGGGCTGGAATGAGCAGTTCTTC CAWSVVGWNEQFF
TRBJ1-5 - - TRBV4-1 TGCGCCAGCAGCCCACTCGGACAGTTTAGCAATCAGCCCCAGCATTTT CASSPLGQFSNQPQHF
TRBJ2-7 - - TRBV27 TGTGCCAGCAGTTTTTCGTCGGACAGCGCCTACGAGCAGTACTTC CASSFSSDSAYEQYF
TRBJ1-1 - - TRBV28 TGTGCCAGCAGTTTTACTTTTAACACTGAAGCTTTCTTT CASSFTFNTEAFF
TRBJ1-2 - - TRBV7-2 TGTGCCAGCAGCTTAGAGAAGGGACTTAGAGGCTACACCTTC CASSLEKGLRGYTF
TRBJ2-1 - TRBD1 TRBV7-2 TGTGCCAGCAGGAAGACAGGGCCGAATGAGCAGTTCTTC CASRKTGPNEQFF
TRBJ1-1 - - TRBV12-3/TRBV12-4 TGTGCCAGCAGTCTTCCTTACACTGAAGCTTTCTTT CASSLPYTEAFF
TRBJ1-2 - TRBD1 TRBV19 TGTGCCAGTCACCCGACAGGGGGGGAAGGCTACACCTTC CASHPTGGEGYTF
TRBJ1-1 - - TRBV2 TGTGCCAGCAGTGATACGGGGAACACTGAAGCTTTCTTT CASSDTGNTEAFF
TRBJ1-5 - TRBD1 TRBV28 TGTGCCAGCAGTTTATTCCGGAAAGGGGACAGTAGCAATCAGCCCCAGCATTTT CASSLFRKGDSSNQPQHF
TRBJ1-5 - - TRBV18 TGTGCCAGCTCACCGGGGCTCGATCAGCCCCAGCATTTT CASSPGLDQPQHF
TRBJ1-1 - - TRBV14 TGTGCCAGCAGCCAAGATGTGGCCATGAACACTGAAGCTTTCTTT CASSQDVAMNTEAFF
TRBJ1-3 once - TRBV25-1 TGTGCCAGCAGTGACCTCTGGGGCGACGACTCTGGAAACACCATATATTTT CASSDLWGDDSGNTIYF
TRBJ2-5 - TRBD2 TRBV19 TGTGCCACCAAGGGTCAGAGCGGGGGGGGTTTCGGCGGGACCCAGTACTTC CATKGQSGGGFGGTQYF
TRBJ1-5 - TRBD1 TRBV12-3/TRBV12-4 TGTGCCAGCAGTTCAGGGGGACAGCCCCAGCATTTT CASSSGGQPQHF
TRBJ2-7 - - TRBV19 TGTGCCAGTAGTAAATTTGGACAGTTCGATAACTACGAGCAGTACTTC CASSKFGQFDNYEQYF
TRBJ2-3 few - TRBV27 TGTGCCAGCAGTTTATCTCGCCCACAGGGTGATACGCAGTATTTT CASSLSRPQGDTQYF
TRBJ1-1 - - TRBV7-8 TGTGCCAGCAGCTCGCGCAGGGTAGGGTACACTGAAGCTTTCTTT CASSSRRVGYTEAFF
TRBJ2-2 few - TRBV7-9 TGTGCCAGCAGGTCCTCCACCGGGGAGCTGTTTTTT CASRSSTGELFF
TRBJ2-1 few - TRBV20-1 TGCAGGCCTTCCTCTAGCCGCGAGCAGTTCTTC CRPSSSREQFF
TRBJ2-3 - TRBD2 TRBV6-1 TGTGCCAGCAGTGAATTCCCCACTATAGCGGGGGGGGTCACAGATACGCAGTATTTT CASSEFPTIAGGVTDTQYF
TRBJ1-1 few - TRBV12-3/TRBV12-4 TGTGCCAGCAGTCGAGGGGGGAACACTGAAGCTTTCTTT CASSRGGNTEAFF
TRBJ2-2 - - TRBV5-3 TGTGCCAGAAGCCCCCCTACAGTCACCGGGGAGCTGTTTTTT CARSPPTVTGELFF
TRBJ1-2 - - TRBV2 TGTGCCAGCAGTGATTCAGGGATTCGGGCTAACTATGGCTACACCTTC CASSDSGIRANYGYTF
TRBJ1-2 - - TRBV19 TGTGCTACAGAGGGCGGAGCTAACTATGGCTACACCTTC CATEGGANYGYTF
TRBJ1-5 - - TRBV6-5 TGTGCCAGCAGTTACCTCGACAGTCACAATCAGCCCCAGCATTTT CASSYLDSHNQPQHF
TRBJ2-7 - - TRBV5-6 TGTGCCAGCAGCTTACGGTCCCCCTACGAGCAGTACTTC CASSLRSPYEQYF
TRBJ1-5 - TRBD1 TRBV7-7 TGTGCCAGCAGCTTAAGAGATCCGGGACAGGGGGCGGATCAGCCCCAGCATTTT CASSLRDPGQGADQPQHF
TRBJ2-1 - - TRBV3-1/TRBV3-2 TGTGCCAGCAGCCAGACTGGGTACAATGAGCAGTTCTTC CASSQTGYNEQFF
TRBJ1-4 - - TRBV2 TGTGCCAGCAAGGTCAGGTCAGGGGTGAATGAAAAACTGTTTTTT CASKVRSGVNEKLFF
TRBJ2-3 once TRBD2 TRBV3-1/TRBV3-2 TGTGCCAGCAGCAGGGGACTAGCCACAGATACGCAGTATTTT CASSRGLATDTQYF
TRBJ1-6 - TRBD1 TRBV27 TGTGCCAGCAGTTTAACAGGGGGCGTTTCACCCCTCCACTTT CASSLTGGVSPLHF
TRBJ1-3 - - TRBV4-1 TGCGCCAGCAGCCAAGATCTCGGAGGGGGAAACACCATATATTTT CASSQDLGGGNTIYF
TRBJ1-1 - TRBD1 TRBV9 TGTGCCAGCAGCGCCGCCGGGACAGGTTATTCCGCTGAAGCTTTCTTT CASSAAGTGYSAEAFF